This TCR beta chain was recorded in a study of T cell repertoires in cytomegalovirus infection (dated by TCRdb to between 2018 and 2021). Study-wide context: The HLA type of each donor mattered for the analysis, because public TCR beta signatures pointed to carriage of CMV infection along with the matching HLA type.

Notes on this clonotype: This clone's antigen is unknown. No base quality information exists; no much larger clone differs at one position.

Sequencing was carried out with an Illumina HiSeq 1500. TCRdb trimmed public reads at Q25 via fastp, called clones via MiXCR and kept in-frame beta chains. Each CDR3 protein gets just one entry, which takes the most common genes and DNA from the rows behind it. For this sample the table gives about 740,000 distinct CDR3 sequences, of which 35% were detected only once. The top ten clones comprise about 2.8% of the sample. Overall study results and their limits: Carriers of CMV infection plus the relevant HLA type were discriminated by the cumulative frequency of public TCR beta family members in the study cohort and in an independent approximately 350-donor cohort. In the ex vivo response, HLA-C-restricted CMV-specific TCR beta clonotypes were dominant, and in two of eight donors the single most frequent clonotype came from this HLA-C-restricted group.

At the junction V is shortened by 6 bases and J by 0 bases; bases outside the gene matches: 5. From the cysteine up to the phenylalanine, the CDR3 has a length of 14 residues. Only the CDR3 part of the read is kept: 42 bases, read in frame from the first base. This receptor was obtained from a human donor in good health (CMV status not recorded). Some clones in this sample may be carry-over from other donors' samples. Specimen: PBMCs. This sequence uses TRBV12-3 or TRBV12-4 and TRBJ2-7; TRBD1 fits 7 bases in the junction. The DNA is TGTGCCAGCAGCGGACAGGCGAGCTCCTACGAGCAGTACTTC. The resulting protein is CASSGQASSYEQYF.